This section outlines one TCR beta chain sequence together with its context. The data originate from a study of T cells expressing NK-cell markers. Overall study context: Cells sorted as CD3+CD56+NKG2C+, CD3+CD56+NKG2C- and CD3+CD56-NKG2C+ T cells supplied the TCR beta repertoires. In the group of eight sequenced donors, seven were HCMV-seropositive and one was seronegative.

The CDR3 totals 12 residues. CDR1 MGHDK and CDR2 SYGVNS come from the germline V gene. What made the TCR beta cDNA was 5'RACE template switching with UMIs. TCRdb re-called the 5' RACE reads and gives one entry per CDR3 protein, without DNA. In all, the sample yields 160,000 or so distinct CDR3 sequences. V gene TRBV25-1 combines with J gene TRBJ2-3; TCRdb's D gene call, TRBD1, goes unchecked for lack of DNA. Sequenced sample: blood T cells: a sorted CD56 or NKG2C T cell subset, CD4+ or CD8+ T cells, or bulk PBMC T cells (not recorded which). The TCR comes from a woman aged 18 to 69 in good health. The CDR3: CASSELGGTQYF.